Listed below are T cell receptor beta chains from one sample, sequenced in a study of cytomegalovirus exposure and HLA in healthy donors. Here immunoSEQ multiplex PCR was the method, and the copy in TCRdb shows in-frame clones only, minus some. The sample comprises some 150,000 clones, 60% to 85% of which are singletons, and 2.8% rests with the top ten. The material sequenced was PBMCs. The source is a male donor in good health and CMV-seronegative. CDR3s include the opening cysteine and the closing phenylalanine or tryptophan. A D gene is named only where the DNA matches it firmly. Clone size is stated in some rows and not others, as once, few, many or a class when expanded.

clone_size	v_call	j_call	d_call	cdr3_aa	cdr3_nt
NA	TRBV29-1	TRBJ2-2	NA	CSAPGRANTGELFF	TGCAGCGCACCAGGGCGAGCGAACACCGGGGAGCTGTTTTTT
few	TRBV2	TRBJ1-2	NA	CAKRADPTVGGYTF	TGTGCCAAAAGGGCGGATCCGACAGTGGGAGGCTACACCTTC
NA	TRBV5-6	TRBJ2-7	TRBD2	CASRVRSSGRYEQYF	TGTGCCAGCAGGGTACGGTCTAGCGGGAGATATGAGCAGTACTTC
few	TRBV27	TRBJ1-1	NA	CASSTLQGLNTEAFF	TGTGCCAGTAGTACACTACAGGGATTGAACACTGAAGCTTTCTTT
NA	TRBV5-1	TRBJ2-3	NA	CASFSGQGKDTQYF	TGCGCCAGCTTTTCGGGACAAGGGAAAGATACGCAGTATTTT
NA	TRBV7-8	TRBJ1-2	NA	CASTYEPRRMVNYGYTF	TGTGCCAGCACCTACGAGCCAAGGAGGATGGTTAACTATGGCTACACCTTC
NA	TRBV19	TRBJ1-2	TRBD1	CASSRDRGRRDYGYTF	TGTGCCAGTAGCCGGGACAGGGGGCGCCGGGACTATGGCTACACCTTC
NA	TRBV7-3	TRBJ1-1	NA	CASSPHREFPEAFF	TGTGCCAGCAGCCCTCACAGGGAGTTTCCTGAAGCTTTCTTT
NA	TRBV4-3	TRBJ2-7	TRBD1	CASSPTSGQAFYEQYF	TGCGCCAGCAGCCCCACCTCCGGACAGGCATTCTACGAGCAGTACTTC
NA	TRBV11-3	TRBJ1-1	TRBD1	CASSLSGQANTEAFF	TGTGCCAGCAGCTTAAGCGGACAGGCTAACACTGAAGCTTTCTTT
NA	TRBV10-3	TRBJ1-1	TRBD1	CAISLQGMNTEAFF	TGTGCCATCAGTTTACAGGGGATGAACACTGAAGCTTTCTTT
few	TRBV4-3	TRBJ2-1	TRBD1	CASSQERTGVQFF	TGCGCCAGCAGCCAAGAGCGGACAGGGGTGCAGTTCTTC
NA	TRBV19	TRBJ2-7	NA	CASSFEVRGEQYF	TGTGCCAGTAGTTTCGAGGTGCGCGGCGAGCAGTACTTC
NA	TRBV30	TRBJ1-2	NA	CAWTPGYSYGYTF	TGTGCCTGGACCCCAGGGTATAGCTATGGCTACACCTTC
NA	TRBV29-1	TRBJ2-1	TRBD2	CSVRKRLAGNEQFF	TGCAGCGTTAGGAAGAGACTAGCGGGAAATGAGCAGTTCTTC
NA	TRBV6-5	TRBJ2-7	NA	CASTQEGTSGEQYF	TGTGCCAGCACCCAGGAGGGGACGTCGGGCGAGCAGTACTTC
NA	TRBV5-1	TRBJ2-7	TRBD2	CASSLGGLAGLSYEQYF	TGCGCCAGCAGCTTAGGGGGACTAGCGGGACTCTCCTACGAGCAGTACTTC
NA	TRBV6-4	TRBJ1-2	TRBD1	CASRKTGGSYGYTF	TGTGCCAGCAGGAAGACAGGGGGTAGCTATGGCTACACCTTC